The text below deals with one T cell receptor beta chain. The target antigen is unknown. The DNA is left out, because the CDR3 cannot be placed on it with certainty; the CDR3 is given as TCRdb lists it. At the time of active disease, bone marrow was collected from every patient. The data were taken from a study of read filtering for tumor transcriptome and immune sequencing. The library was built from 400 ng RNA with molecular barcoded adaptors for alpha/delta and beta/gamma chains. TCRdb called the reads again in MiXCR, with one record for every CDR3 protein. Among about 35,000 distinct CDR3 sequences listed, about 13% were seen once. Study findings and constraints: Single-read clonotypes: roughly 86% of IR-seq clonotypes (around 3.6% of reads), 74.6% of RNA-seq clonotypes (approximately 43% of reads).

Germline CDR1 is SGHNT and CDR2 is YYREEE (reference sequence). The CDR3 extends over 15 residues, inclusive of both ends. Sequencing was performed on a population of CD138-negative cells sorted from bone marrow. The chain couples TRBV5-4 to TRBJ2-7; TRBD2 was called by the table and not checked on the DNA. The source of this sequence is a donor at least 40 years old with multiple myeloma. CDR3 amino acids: CASGQVGTGSYEQRF.